This entry features one T cell receptor (beta chain) sequence. This sequence is one base from a far larger clone and is likely a read error. This specimen belongs to a study of regulatory T cells in long-lasting Graves disease. Overall study context: For under 3 months, newly diagnosed Graves' patients had been taking antithyroid drugs.

The sample's time point: newly diagnosed GD, antithyroid drugs for less than 3 months. The TCR library was made from RNA extracted from PBMCs. Libraries of TCR beta came from iRepertoire HTBI primers plus Arm-PCR of CDR3 regions. TCRdb called the multiplex PCR reads again in MiXCR, with one record for every CDR3 protein. The top ten hold 20% to 25% of the sample, which has around 360,000 distinct CDR3 sequences, around 16% seen once. These data were also filed under a second study, of T cells in Graves' hyperthyroidism and ophthalmopathy. As that study records: Stable disease denoted Graves' hyperthyroidism without ophthalmopathy progression within 18 months. Initially, a first-round RT-PCR of the TCR CDR3 employed the HTBI primer set. Separation of ophthalmopathy from stable hyperthyroidism was achieved by a 13 V-J model.

This clonotype originated in a woman under 30 with Graves disease. The material was peripheral blood mononuclear cells (PBMCs), obtained at new diagnosis, from a patient treated with antithyroid drugs.

The CDR3 nucleotides read TGTGCCAGCAGCTTGGCGGACAGGCTGCAAGAGACCCAGTTCTTC. As protein: CASSLADRLQETQFF. This rearrangement joins TRBV5-6 to TRBJ2-1; 7 bases agree with TRBD1. The CDR3 covers 15 residues. Germline V gene data show CDR1 as SGHDT and CDR2 as YYEEEE. Losses at the gene ends were 0 bases for V and 13 bases for J; bases not matched to a gene: 13.